This TCR beta chain is from a study of shared clonotypes between healthy human individuals. The germline V gene has CDR1 SGHAT and CDR2 FQNNGV. This CDR3 comprises 16 residues. The germline V and J ends were trimmed by 5 bases and 0 bases, with 13 bases remaining between them. The protocol was immunoSEQ multiplex PCR, while the TCRdb copy is restricted to in-frame clones and leaves out a portion. The sample has 2 million to 2.5 million clones; 80% to 95% are singletons. This TCR was sampled from a man younger than 30 in good health. Some clones in this sample may be carry-over from other donors' samples. The chain is built from TRBV11-2 and TRBJ1-4; maybe TRBD1 (5 bases). Source material: naive CD4+ T cells from PBMCs. Subset denoted: CD45RA+ positively selected. The DNA of the CDR3 is TGTGCCAGCAGCCGACAGTACTCTGCAACTAATGAAAAACTGTTTTTT. Translation gives CASSRQYSATNEKLFF. Together with reference TRBV11-2 and TRBJ1-4, the CDR3 gives the full variable domain: EAGVAQSPRYKIIEKRQSVAFWCNPISGHATLYWYQQILGQGPKLLIQFQNNGVVDDSQLPKDRFSAERLKGVDSTLKIQPAKLEDSAVYLCASSRQYSATNEKLFFGSGTQLSVL.